The present T cell receptor beta chain was sequenced within a study of OX40 agonist ivuxolimab in advanced cancers. Study overall: Patients took ivuxolimab, an agonistic anti-OX40 (CD134) antibody. Prior anti-PD-1, anti-PD-L1 or anti-CTLA-4 therapy was allowed; about 39% had some. Findings and caveats of the study: By week 6 at 0.1 to 3.0 mg/kg, blood CD4+ and CD8+ T cells had expanded clonally.

The table came from immunoSEQ multiplex PCR; TCRdb's copy has only in-frame clones and leaves some out. The sample carries about 38,000 clones, 80% recorded once. Trimming stripped 4 bases from V and 0 bases from J, with 12 bases between. This CDR3 has 15 residues. In germline, CDR1 is SGHAT, CDR2 FQNNGV. In regard to this clone: Antigen: not known.

The specimen comprised CD4+ or CD8+ T cells sorted from blood, sampled in a trial of the OX40 agonist ivuxolimab. This TCR derives from an adult with an advanced solid tumor such as melanoma, head and neck, liver or kidney cancer. The chain couples TRBV11-2 to TRBJ1-2; D gene unclear. The CDR3 is CASSYSLSPNYGYTF. In DNA form, the CDR3 reads TGTGCCAGCAGCTATAGCCTCTCCCCTAACTATGGCTACACCTTC. Based on the CDR3 plus reference TRBV11-2 and TRBJ1-2, the full variable domain is EAGVAQSPRYKIIEKRQSVAFWCNPISGHATLYWYQQILGQGPKLLIQFQNNGVVDDSQLPKDRFSAERLKGVDSTLKIQPAKLEDSAVYLCASSYSLSPNYGYTFGSGTRLTVV.